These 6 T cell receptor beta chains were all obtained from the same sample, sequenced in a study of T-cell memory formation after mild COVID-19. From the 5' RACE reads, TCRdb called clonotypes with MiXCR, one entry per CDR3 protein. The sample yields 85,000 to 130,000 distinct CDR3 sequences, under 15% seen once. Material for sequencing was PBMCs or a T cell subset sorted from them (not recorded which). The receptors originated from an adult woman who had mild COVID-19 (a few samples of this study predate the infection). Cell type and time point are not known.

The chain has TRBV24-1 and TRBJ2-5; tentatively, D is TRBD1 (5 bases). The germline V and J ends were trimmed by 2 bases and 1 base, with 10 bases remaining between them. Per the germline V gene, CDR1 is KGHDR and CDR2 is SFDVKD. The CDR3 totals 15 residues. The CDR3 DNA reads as TGTGCCACCAGTGATTCGACAGCCCTCCAAGAGACCCAGTACTTC. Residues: CATSDSTALQETQYF.

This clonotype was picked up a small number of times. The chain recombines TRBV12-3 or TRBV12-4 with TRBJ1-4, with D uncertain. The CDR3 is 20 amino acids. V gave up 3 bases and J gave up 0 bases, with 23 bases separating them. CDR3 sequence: CASSFWNSIVGEATNEKLFF. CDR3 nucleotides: TGTGCCAGCAGTTTCTGGAACTCGATCGTTGGGGAGGCAACTAATGAAAAACTGTTTTTT.

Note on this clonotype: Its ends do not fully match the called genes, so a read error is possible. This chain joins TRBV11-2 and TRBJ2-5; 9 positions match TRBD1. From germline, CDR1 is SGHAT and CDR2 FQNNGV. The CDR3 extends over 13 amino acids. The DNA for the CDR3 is TGTGCCAGCAGAACAGGGGGCATCGAGACCAAGTACTTC. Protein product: CASRTGGIETKYF.

CDR3 sequence reads: CASSPGTLAHGEYEQYF. CDR3 sequence (DNA): TGTGCCAGCAGCCCAGGGACCCTTGCCCATGGGGAATACGAGCAGTACTTC. The gene calls are TRBV9 and TRBJ2-7; tentatively, D is TRBD1 or TRBD2 (5 bases each). Germline CDR1 SGDLS, CDR2 YYNGEE. The CDR3 has 17 amino acids. Between the trimmed V and J ends, which lost 4 bases and 4 bases, there was a span of 24 bases.

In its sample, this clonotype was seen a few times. The CDR3 nucleotides read TGTGCCAGCAGTTTCCGGCCGGGTCAGGCTGAAGCTTTCTTT. The encoded protein is CASSFRPGQAEAFF. The chain uses TRBV12-3 or TRBV12-4 and TRBJ1-1; D is ambiguous. Trimming cost V 3 bases and J 6 bases, with 14 bases left between them. The length of the CDR3 is 14 residues.

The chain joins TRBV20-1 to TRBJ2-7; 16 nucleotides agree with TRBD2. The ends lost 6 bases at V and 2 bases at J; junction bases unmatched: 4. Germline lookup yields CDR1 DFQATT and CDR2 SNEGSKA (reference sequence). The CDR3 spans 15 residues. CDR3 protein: CSAPGLAGGPYEQYF. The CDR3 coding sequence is TGCAGTGCACCGGGACTAGCGGGGGGGCCCTACGAGCAGTACTTC.